This TCR beta chain comes out of a study of blood T cell repertoires in COVID-19. How the authors handled the data: The authors estimated nucleated cell counts from reference gene primer amplification. TCRdb's copy holds only in-frame clones and misses some; the assay was immunoSEQ multiplex PCR. The V and J calls and the clone size are those of that table, but D and trimming were determined from the DNA. The sample lists around 250,000 clones, around 93% seen once, with approximately 3% in the top ten. Participant ages covered 18 to 89 years across around 25 US areas. The CDR3 extends over 15 amino acids. V lost 5 bases to trimming and J lost 5 bases, with 15 bases between them. Germline V gives CDR1 MDHEN, CDR2 SYDVKM.

The origin of this receptor is a man aged 35-49 years who had been exposed to COVID-19. The J gene is TRBJ1-4, the V gene TRBV28, with a tentative D call TRBD1 (6 bases). Sequences were obtained from PBMCs or T cells enriched from blood (not recorded which). The CDR3 loop is CASSRPTGENEKLFF. The CDR3 DNA is TGTGCCAGCAGTCGCCCGACAGGAGAAAATGAAAAACTGTTTTTT.